This entry lists 17 T cell receptor beta chains sequenced from one sample in a study of blood T cell repertoires in COVID-19. The data were produced by immunoSEQ multiplex PCR, yet TCRdb's version contains in-frame clones alone and is incomplete. The table lists 70,000 to 85,000 clones, about 80% of them singletons, with around 9% in the top ten. The sample consisted of peripheral blood. These receptors all come from a human donor in a cohort sampled during active COVID-19.

The chain has TRBV5-6 and TRBJ2-5, with TRBD2 matching over 10 bases. V dropped 4 bases and J dropped 3; count of bases not matched to a gene: 6. CDR1 SGHDT and CDR2 YYEEEE come from the germline V gene. The CDR3 has 15 amino acids. In DNA, the CDR3 is TGTGCCAGCAGCCCCACAGGACTAGCGGAAGAGACCCAGTACTTC. Residues: CASSPTGLAEETQYF.

The chain links TRBV5-4 to TRBJ2-2; maybe TRBD2 (6 bases). CDR1 is SGHNT, CDR2 YYREEE, per germline (reference sequence). CDR3 size: 15 residues. V lost 2 bases and J lost 8, with 16 bases in between. CDR3 coding DNA: TGTGCCAGCAGCTTAGGGCTAGCGAGCGGGGGGGAGCTGTTTTTT. Translation: CASSLGLASGGELFF.

The chain combines TRBV19 with TRBJ1-4; possibly TRBD1 for D (6 bases). CDR1 and CDR2 from the germline V gene are LNHDA and SQIVND (reference sequence). This CDR3 has 18 residues. Trimming took 3 bases from V and 6 from J, leaving 23 bases between them. CDR3 DNA: TGTGCCAGTAGTATTGATTTCGACAGGCCTCGGTGGCATGAAAAACTGTTTTTT. Its translation: CASSIDFDRPRWHEKLFF.

This clone was seen only once. This chain joins TRBV5-1 and TRBJ2-1; tentatively, D is TRBD1 (6 bases). CDR3 size: 17 residues. The germline V gene encodes CDR1 SGHRS and CDR2 YFSETQ. Trimming took off 0 bases at V and 0 bases at J, with 13 bases between the two ends. The CDR3 sequence: CASSLALGHFSYNEQFF. Here the CDR3 DNA reads TGCGCCAGCAGCTTGGCCTTGGGACATTTCTCCTACAATGAGCAGTTCTTC.

This chain uses TRBV3-1 (or the pseudogene TRBV3-2) with TRBJ2-1; 10 bases line up with TRBD2. The V segment lost 3 bases and the J segment 9 bases; nucleotides outside the gene matches: 11. In germline, CDR1 is LGHDT, CDR2 YNNKEL (reference sequence). The CDR3 is 16 residues long. The CDR3 nucleotides read TGTGCCAGCAGCCACCTCACAGCGGGGGGGCCCAGTGAGCAGTTCTTC. Protein product: CASSHLTAGGPSEQFF.

This chain uses TRBV29-1 with TRBJ2-7; 7 bases are shared with TRBD1. The CDR3 runs 14 residues. V lost 7 bases, J lost 0 bases, and 9 bases stayed unmatched. CDR1 and CDR2 from the germline V gene are SQVTM and ANQGSEA. The CDR3 coding sequence is TGCAGCGCCGATTCGACAGGGAGCTCCTACGAGCAGTACTTC. Its protein product is CSADSTGSSYEQYF.

The count of this clone is one. The chain combines TRBV10-3 with TRBJ1-4, with D uncertain. CDR1 and CDR2 (germline): ENHRY, SYGVKD. This CDR3 has 15 residues. Trimming took off 0 bases at V and 0 bases at J, with 5 bases between the two ends. The CDR3 sequence: CAISESRATNEKLFF. The CDR3 DNA sequence: TGTGCCATCAGTGAGTCGAGGGCAACTAATGAAAAACTGTTTTTT.

The chain links TRBV6-5 to TRBJ1-1; D gene uncertain. The CDR3 has 12 amino acids. Trimming left V 6 bases short and J 1 base short, with 6 bases between. Germline V gene sequence: CDR1 MNHEY, CDR2 SVGAGI. CDR3 in amino acids: CASSPKNTEAFF. The DNA of the CDR3 is TGTGCCAGCAGCCCCAAGAACACTGAAGCTTTCTTT.

The chain recombines TRBV6-2 or TRBV6-3 with TRBJ2-7; 11 bases line up with TRBD2. Germline lookup yields CDR1 MNHEY and CDR2 SVGEGT. The CDR3 runs 17 residues. J gave up 1 base and V 3 bases, and 8 bases lay outside the gene matches. CDR3: CASSYPLTSGTSYEQYF. The DNA of the CDR3 is TGTGCCAGCAGTTATCCCCTGACTAGCGGGACGTCCTACGAGCAGTACTTC.

The chain uses TRBV6-5 and TRBJ1-6, with D perhaps matching TRBD1 (6 bases). Between the trimmed V and J ends, which lost 2 bases and 0 bases, there was a span of 8 bases. Germline CDR1 reads MNHEY; CDR2 reads SVGAGI. The CDR3 runs 16 residues. CDR3 region: CASSYRDNSYNSPLHF. For the CDR3, the DNA is TGTGCCAGCAGTTACCGGGACAACTCCTATAATTCACCCCTCCACTTT.

Remarks on this clone: Distinct nucleotide sequences in the sample also encode this CDR3. The CDR3 DNA reads TGCGCCAGCAGCCAAGGACAGGGGACAGATACGCAGTATTTT. It codes for CASSQGQGTDTQYF. The chain has TRBV5-1 and TRBJ2-3; 9 positions match TRBD1. The CDR3 length is 14 residues. The trim removed 4 bases at V and 3 bases at J, leaving 3 bases unmatched. Per the germline V gene, CDR1 is SGHRS and CDR2 is YFSETQ.

The chain is built from TRBV9 and TRBJ1-2; D is uncertain. The CDR3 sequence is 14 residues long. Germline values: CDR1 SGDLS, CDR2 YYNGEE. Trimming took off 4 bases at V and 4 bases at J, with 14 bases between the two ends. Here the CDR3 reads CASSRLLEGYGYTF. DNA for the CDR3: TGTGCCAGCAGCCGGTTGTTGGAGGGCTATGGCTACACCTTC.

The chain couples TRBV2 to TRBJ2-3; 9 positions match TRBD1. Per the germline V gene, CDR1 is SNHLY and CDR2 is FYNNEI. V dropped 5 bases and J dropped 3; count of bases not matched to a gene: 3. CDR3 length: 14 residues. As DNA, the CDR3 is TGTGCCAGCAGTCGGGGACAGGGAACAGATACGCAGTATTTT. It is translated as CASSRGQGTDTQYF.

The chain couples TRBV3-1 (or the pseudogene TRBV3-2) to TRBJ1-3; D unresolved. Trimming pared 0 bases from V and 9 bases from J, leaving 9 bases between. CDR3 length: 13 residues. From germline, CDR1 is LGHDT and CDR2 YNNKEL (reference sequence). CDR3 amino acids: CASSQDSRGTIYF. As DNA, the CDR3 is TGTGCCAGCAGCCAAGATTCGCGAGGCACCATATATTTT.

This clone was picked up one time. The chain joins TRBV27 to TRBJ2-7; possibly TRBD2 for D (6 bases). Germline V lookup: CDR1 MNHEY, CDR2 SMNVEV (reference sequence). The ends were cut back, 6 bases at V and 2 bases at J, with 11 bases in the middle. CDR3 size: 13 residues. CDR3 DNA: TGTGCCAGCAGCCGCGGAGGGCCCTACGAGCAGTACTTC. It yields the protein CASSRGGPYEQYF.

In regard to this clone: This sample includes further DNA sequences coding for the same CDR3. V is TRBV30 and J is TRBJ1-5; D gene uncertain. Germline CDR1 GTSNPN, CDR2 SVGIG (reference sequence). This CDR3 is 13 amino acids long. V was trimmed by 1 base and J by 2 bases, leaving 6 bases between them. The CDR3 loop reads CAWSGEGNQPQHF. DNA for the CDR3: TGTGCCTGGAGTGGGGAGGGCAATCAGCCCCAGCATTTT.

The chain has TRBV2 and TRBJ2-1, with 7 positions matching TRBD1. J lost 0 bases, V lost 6 bases, and 5 bases had no gene match. Germline V lookup: CDR1 SNHLY, CDR2 FYNNEI. This CDR3 spans 15 amino acids. CDR3 loop: CASSQGQSSYNEQFF. The CDR3 DNA reads TGTGCCAGCAGCCAGGGACAGAGCTCCTACAATGAGCAGTTCTTC.